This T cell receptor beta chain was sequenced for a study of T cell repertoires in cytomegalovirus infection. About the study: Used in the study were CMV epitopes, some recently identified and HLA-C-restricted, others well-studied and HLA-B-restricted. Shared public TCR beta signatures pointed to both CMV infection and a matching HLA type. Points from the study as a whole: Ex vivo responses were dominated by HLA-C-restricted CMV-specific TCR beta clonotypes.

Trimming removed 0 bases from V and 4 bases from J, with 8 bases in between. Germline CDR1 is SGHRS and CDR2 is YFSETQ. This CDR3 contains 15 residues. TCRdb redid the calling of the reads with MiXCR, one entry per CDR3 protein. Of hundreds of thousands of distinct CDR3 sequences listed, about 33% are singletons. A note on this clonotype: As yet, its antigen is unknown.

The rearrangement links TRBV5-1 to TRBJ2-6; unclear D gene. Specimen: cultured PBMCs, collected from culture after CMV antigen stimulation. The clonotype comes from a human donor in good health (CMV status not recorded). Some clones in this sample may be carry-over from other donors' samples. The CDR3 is CASSLGPVGANVLTF. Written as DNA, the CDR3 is TGCGCCAGCAGCTTGGGTCCAGTCGGGGCCAACGTCCTGACTTTC.